This T cell receptor beta chain was observed in a study of CD8+ T cells in alopecia areata. Study information: Treatment comprised oral tofacitinib, 5 to 10 mg twice daily, in treated patients. Notes on the study in general: Shared TCR sequences were less clear between patients than in mice, possibly partly from HLA diversity.

Per the germline V gene, CDR1 is GTSNPN and CDR2 is SVGIG (reference sequence). The ends were cut back, 3 bases at V and 0 bases at J, with 12 bases in the middle. The CDR3 has 14 residues. In the case of this clone: Its antigen is unidentified.

T lymphocytes (CD4+ and CD8+) were sorted from PBMCs. In each case, RNA was isolated and then reverse transcribed into cDNA as the sequencing template. This table comes from immunoSEQ multiplex PCR, and its TCRdb copy is limited to in-frame clones, with some not included. Of 170,000 or so clones in the sample, around 50% were seen once. The chain uses TRBV30 and TRBJ2-7; tentatively, D is TRBD2 (6 bases). The sample consisted of CD4+ T cells sorted from blood, taken at week 0. This sequence was found in a human donor with alopecia areata. The DNA for the CDR3 is TGTGCCTGGAGCGAGACTAGTCACTCCTACGAGCAGTACTTC. This translates into CAWSETSHSYEQYF.